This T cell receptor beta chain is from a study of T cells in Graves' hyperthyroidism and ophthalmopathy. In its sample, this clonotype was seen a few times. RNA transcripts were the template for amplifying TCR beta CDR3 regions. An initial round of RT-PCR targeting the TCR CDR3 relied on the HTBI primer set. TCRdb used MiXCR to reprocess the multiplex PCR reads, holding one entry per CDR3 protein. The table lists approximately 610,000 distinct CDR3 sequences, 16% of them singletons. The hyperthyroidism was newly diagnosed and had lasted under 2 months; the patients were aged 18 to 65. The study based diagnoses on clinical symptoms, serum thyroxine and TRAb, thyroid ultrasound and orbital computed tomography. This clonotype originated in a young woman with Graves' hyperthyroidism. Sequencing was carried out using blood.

CDR3 in amino acids: CASNIAGGINEQFF. CDR3 nucleotide sequence: TGTGCCAGCAATATAGCGGGGGGGATCAATGAGCAGTTCTTC. The rearrangement links TRBV6-2 or TRBV6-3 to TRBJ2-1; TRBD2 matches at 11 bases. The CDR3 runs 14 residues. V was pared by 7 bases and J by 6 bases, with 5 bases of the junction left unmatched. CDR1 is MNHEY and CDR2 is SVGEGT in the germline V gene.